Following are 9 T cell receptor beta chains from one sample sequenced in a study of T cells in localized non-small cell lung cancer. Generated by immunoSEQ multiplex PCR, the TCRdb table keeps only in-frame clones and is missing some. The sample holds approximately 54,000 clones, 86% seen once. The material was peripheral blood, obtained before any cancer treatment. The receptor set was obtained from a woman aged 35 to 70 with stage I lung adenocarcinoma.

The J gene is TRBJ2-1, the V gene TRBV30; D unresolved. The germline gives CDR1 GTSNPN, CDR2 SVGIG (reference sequence). The germline V and J ends were trimmed by 1 base and 5 bases, with 15 bases remaining between them. The CDR3 is made up of 15 amino acids. The CDR3 spells CAWSADWLGHNEQFF. For the CDR3, the DNA is TGTGCCTGGAGTGCCGACTGGCTCGGTCACAATGAGCAGTTCTTC. The full variable domain, completed using reference TRBV30 and TRBJ2-1, is SQTIHQWPATLVQPVGSPLSLECTVEGTSNPNLYWYRQAAGRGLQLLFYSVGIGQISSEVPQNLSASRPQDRQFILSSKKLLLSDSGFYLCAWSADWLGHNEQFFGPGTRLTVL.

The chain is built from TRBV6-1 and TRBJ2-5, with a weak D call TRBD2 (5 bases). The CDR3 contains 14 residues. Per the germline V gene, CDR1 is MNHNS and CDR2 is SASEGT. V shed 1 base and J shed 5 bases, with 11 bases lying between them. CDR3 bases: TGTGCCAGCAGTGAAGGAGGAGCGGAGGAGACCCAGTACTTC. Translation gives CASSEGGAEETQYF.

V usage is TRBV11-1 and J usage is TRBJ1-1; a possible D gene is TRBD1 (5 bases). The CDR3 is 15 amino acids. Germline lookup yields CDR1 SGHAT and CDR2 FQDESV (reference sequence). Trimming cost V 2 bases and J 5 bases, with 15 bases left between them. The CDR3 loop is CASSLQGGRGTEAFF. For the CDR3, the DNA is TGTGCCAGCAGCTTACAGGGAGGGCGAGGAACTGAAGCTTTCTTT.

CDR3 region: CASGPSGPFYTF. The CDR3 nucleotides read TGTGCCAGTGGACCCTCGGGACCCTTCTACACCTTC. The chain has TRBV19 and TRBJ1-2, with D perhaps TRBD1 (5 bases). CDR1 LNHDA and CDR2 SQIVND come from the germline V gene (reference sequence). Trimming stripped 8 bases from V and 10 bases from J, with 17 bases between. This CDR3 has 12 residues.

The V call is TRBV6-6, the J call TRBJ2-7; D gene unclear. The germline gives CDR1 MNHNY, CDR2 SVGAGI (reference sequence). Trimming removed 4 bases from V and 4 bases from J, with 5 bases in between. CDR3 length equals 11 residues. The CDR3 protein is CASSSEYEQYF. As DNA, the CDR3 is TGTGCCAGCAGTTCGGAGTACGAGCAGTACTTC.

The gene calls are TRBV5-4 and TRBJ1-3; D is ambiguous. V lost 0 bases to trimming and J lost 1 base, with 5 bases between them. CDR1 and CDR2 (germline): SGHNT, YYREEE (reference sequence). The length of the CDR3 is 14 residues. The CDR3 region is CASSLELSGNTIYF. The CDR3 coding sequence is TGTGCCAGCAGCTTGGAACTTTCTGGAAACACCATATATTTT.

The table lists this clone with a few counts. The chain recombines TRBV30 with TRBJ1-1; D gene ambiguous. V dropped 0 bases and J dropped 3 bases, with 14 bases sitting between them. The CDR3 consists of 15 residues. In germline, CDR1 is GTSNPN, CDR2 SVGIG (reference sequence). CDR3 sequence (DNA): TGTGCCTGGAGTGTTTGGGGAGTAATGGACACTGAAGCTTTCTTT. Amino acids: CAWSVWGVMDTEAFF.

The chain joins TRBV7-2 to TRBJ2-2; the D gene is possibly TRBD1 (6 bases). Germline assignment: CDR1 SGHTA and CDR2 FQGNSA. V lost 4 bases and J lost 6, with 12 bases in between. The CDR3 has 14 amino acids. The CDR3 protein is CASSSVTGPGELFF. Written as DNA, the CDR3 is TGTGCCAGCAGCTCTGTCACAGGGCCCGGGGAGCTGTTTTTT. The full variable domain, in which reference TRBV7-2 and TRBJ2-2 provide the parts outside the CDR3, is GAGVSQSPSNKVTEKGKDVELRCDPISGHTALYWYRQSLGQGLEFLIYFQGNSAPDKSGLPSDRFSAERTGGSVSTLTIQRTQQEDSAVYLCASSSVTGPGELFFGEGSRLTVL.

The chain combines TRBV7-9 with TRBJ1-3; D is unclear. The end of the DNA is better explained by TRBJ2-2, so the J call may be wrong. The V gene's germline CDR1 is SEHNR and CDR2 FQNEAQ (reference sequence). The CDR3 consists of 13 residues. The CDR3 protein is CASSLDPRGELFF. CDR3 DNA: TGTGCCAGCAGCTTAGACCCTAGGGGGGAGCTGTTTTTT.